The clone carrying this T cell receptor beta chain was seen once. Methods used by the authors: Amplification of reference gene primers was used by the study to estimate nucleated cell counts. Clones were sequenced by immunoSEQ multiplex PCR, and TCRdb holds only the in-frame ones, with some missing. For V, J and clone size, that table is used; D and trimming come from the DNA. The sample shows 200,000 to 250,000 clones, 85% to 90% of them seen only once. The sample belongs to a study of blood T cell repertoires in COVID-19. Study context: COVID-19 samples collected from the United States, Italy and Spain covered acute and convalescent phases. In each case, the material was cDNA or gDNA derived from T cells, B-cell-depleted T cells, or PBMCs.

V lost 0 bases to trimming and J lost 7 bases; unmatched junction nucleotides: 4. Germline lookup yields CDR1 SEHNR and CDR2 FQNEAQ (reference sequence). The CDR3 sequence is 14 residues long. The sequence was collected from a man older than 75 with acute or convalescent COVID-19. Sequenced material: peripheral blood. V usage is TRBV7-9 and J usage is TRBJ2-3, with 7 bases matching TRBD1. CDR3 protein: CASSLAGTANTQYF. Here the CDR3 DNA reads TGTGCCAGCAGCTTAGCCGGGACAGCAAATACGCAGTATTTT.